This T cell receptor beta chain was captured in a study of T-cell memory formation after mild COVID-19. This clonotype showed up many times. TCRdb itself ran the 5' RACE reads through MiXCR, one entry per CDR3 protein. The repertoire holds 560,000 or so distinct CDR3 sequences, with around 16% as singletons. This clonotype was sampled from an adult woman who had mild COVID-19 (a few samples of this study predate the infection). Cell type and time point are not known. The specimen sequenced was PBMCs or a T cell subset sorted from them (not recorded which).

In DNA form, the CDR3 reads TGTGCCAGCAGTTCGAGAGGGGAGCAGTTCTTC. Its translation is CASSSRGEQFF. The genes are TRBV6-6 and TRBJ2-1; the D gene is possibly TRBD2 (5 bases). The ends were cut back, 4 bases at V and 10 bases at J, with 8 bases in the middle. This CDR3 spans 11 amino acids. Per germline, CDR1 MNHNY and CDR2 SVGAGI (reference sequence).